This record looks at one T cell receptor beta chain sequence and its context. Its antigen remains unidentified. V lost 2 bases, J lost 4 bases, and 10 bases lay in between. This CDR3 comprises 13 residues. Germline-derived CDR1 and CDR2 are SGDLS and YYNGEE. This entry comes from a study of Ad26.COV2.S vaccination and SARS-CoV-2 variants. Study summary: Dosing was one shot or two shots 56 days apart.

Some clones are missing from TCRdb's copy, which holds only in-frame ones; the method was immunoSEQ multiplex PCR. Among hundreds of thousands of clones listed, about 90% were seen once. Whole-study findings and limits: There was reportedly substantial breadth in spike-specific CD8+ and CD4+ T cell responses after vaccination. Non-spike TCR breadth was similar in vaccine and placebo recipients.

Treatment given: roughly 19 received Ad26.COV2.S at low or high dose, single or two shots; 5 received placebo; per-sample allocation not given. Sampling was done on day 63 after the first vaccine or placebo injection. The genes are TRBV9 and TRBJ2-7; D is possibly TRBD1 (6 bases). This clonotype originated in a person between 18 and 65 years old who received the Ad26.COV2.S COVID-19 vaccine or a placebo. The specimen was peripheral blood, collected in a trial of Ad26.COV2.S vaccine versus placebo. The CDR3 sequence is CASSVEGTYEQYF. The CDR3 DNA sequence: TGTGCCAGCAGCGTCGAAGGGACATACGAGCAGTACTTC.